Shown below are 30 T cell receptor beta chains from a single sample sequenced in a study of PD-1 blockade in classical Hodgkin lymphoma. The method was immunoSEQ multiplex PCR; TCRdb's version includes in-frame clones alone and lacks a portion of them. The sample has fewer than 80,000 clones, about 70% seen once. Every patient experienced relapse after autologous stem cell transplantation, and brentuximab vedotin exposure varied. The sequences come from peripheral blood mononuclear cells (PBMCs), collected before the second cycle of nivolumab. Receptor source: a human donor with classical Hodgkin lymphoma.

V and J are TRBV5-1 and TRBJ1-4; 7 nucleotides line up with TRBD1. V shed 3 bases and J 4 bases; nucleotides not matched to a gene: 9. Germline V lookup: CDR1 SGHRS, CDR2 YFSETQ. The CDR3 runs 16 residues. The CDR3 DNA follows: TGCGCCAGCAGCTCACAGGGGCCGACGGGTAATGAAAAACTGTTTTTT. Translated: CASSSQGPTGNEKLFF.

This chain links TRBV7-9 with TRBJ2-3; 15 bases line up with TRBD2. The CDR3 spans 19 residues. In germline, CDR1 is SEHNR, CDR2 FQNEAQ (reference sequence). Unmatched junction bases numbered 11, after V lost 3 bases and J lost 4 bases. CDR3 sequence (DNA): TGTGCCAGCAGCTTTACTAGGACTAGCGGGAGGGCCGTGGCAGATACGCAGTATTTT. This translates into CASSFTRTSGRAVADTQYF. The whole variable domain, filled in from reference TRBV7-9 and TRBJ2-3, reads DTGVSQNPRHKITKRGQNVTFRCDPISEHNRLYWYRQTLGQGPEFLTYFQNEAQLEKSRLLSDRFSAERPKGSFSTLEIQRTEQGDSAMYLCASSFTRTSGRAVADTQYFGPGTRLTVL.

The chain employs TRBV6-1 and TRBJ1-2; D possibly corresponds to TRBD1 (5 bases). Germline V gives CDR1 MNHNS, CDR2 SASEGT. V gave up 0 bases and J gave up 5 bases, with 13 bases separating them. CDR3 length: 15 amino acids. The CDR3 region is CASSEAGLLNYGYTF. CDR3 DNA sequence: TGTGCCAGCAGTGAAGCGGGACTCTTGAATTATGGCTACACCTTC.

The J gene is TRBJ1-3, the V gene TRBV2, with a possible D match to TRBD1 (5 bases). Deletions cut 4 bases from V and 2 bases from J, with 6 bases between. The CDR3 length is 13 residues. Germline loops: CDR1 SNHLY, CDR2 FYNNEI. DNA of the CDR3: TGTGCCAGCAGTGCCAGGGCTGGAAACACCATATATTTT. Encoded protein: CASSARAGNTIYF.

V usage is TRBV7-6 and J usage is TRBJ2-3; 9 nucleotides line up with TRBD2. Germline CDR1 reads SGHVS; CDR2 reads FNYEAQ. The V and J ends lost 5 bases and 4 bases, in that order; junction bases with no gene match: 22. This CDR3 is 20 amino acids long. The CDR3 region is CASSPEKTHPGREGPDTQYF. In DNA form, the CDR3 reads TGTGCCAGCAGCCCCGAGAAAACCCATCCCGGGCGGGAGGGCCCAGATACGCAGTATTTT. The variable domain in full, completed from reference TRBV7-6 and TRBJ2-3, reads GAGVSQSPRYKVTKRGQDVALRCDPISGHVSLYWYRQALGQGPEFLTYFNYEAQQDKSGLPNDRFSAERPEGSISTLTIQRTEQRDSAMYRCASSPEKTHPGREGPDTQYFGPGTRLTVL.

This chain connects TRBV12-5 to TRBJ2-1; D not certain. The CDR3 is made up of 16 amino acids. Germline lookup yields CDR1 LGHNT and CDR2 FRNRAP. Trimming shortened V by 7 bases and J by 0 bases, and 16 bases separated the two germline ends. CDR3 region: CASVEDSILSYNEQFF. The DNA of the CDR3 is TGTGCTAGTGTTGAAGACTCCATTCTCTCCTACAATGAGCAGTTCTTC.

This clone was observed a single time. This chain uses TRBV28 with TRBJ1-3; the D gene is possibly TRBD1 (5 bases). V lost 3 bases to trimming and J lost 0 bases, with 15 bases between them. The germline gives CDR1 MDHEN, CDR2 SYDVKM. CDR3 length: 17 residues. The CDR3, as DNA: TGTGCCAGCAGTTTCGGGGCGGGCATACCCTCTGGAAACACCATATATTTT. This codes for CASSFGAGIPSGNTIYF.

The V call is TRBV27, the J call TRBJ1-1, with a tentative D call TRBD1 (5 bases). Trimming removed 7 bases at V and 5 bases at J, with 17 bases between. This CDR3 comprises 14 residues. Germline CDR1 is MNHEY and CDR2 is SMNVEV (reference sequence). This CDR3 is CASNPKGFETEAFF. CDR3 in DNA: TGTGCCAGCAACCCAAAGGGGTTTGAAACTGAAGCTTTCTTT.

This clone turned up a few times. The gene calls are TRBV7-3 and TRBJ2-7; 9 nucleotides line up with TRBD1. The CDR3 contains 16 residues. The germline gives CDR1 SGHTA, CDR2 FQGTGA. Unmatched junction bases numbered 6, after V lost 0 bases and J lost 3 bases. The CDR3 spells CASSLTTDRGGYEQYF. The CDR3 DNA follows: TGTGCCAGCAGCTTAACGACCGACAGGGGGGGCTACGAGCAGTACTTC.

The rearrangement joins TRBV7-3 to TRBJ2-5, with D maybe TRBD1 (6 bases). The CDR3 is made up of 16 amino acids. From germline, CDR1 is SGHTA and CDR2 FQGTGA. V gave up 2 bases and J gave up 1 base, with 14 bases separating them. The CDR3 sequence is CASSLGTTRRQETQYF. Here the CDR3 DNA reads TGTGCCAGCAGCTTAGGGACAACTAGACGCCAAGAGACCCAGTACTTC.

V usage is TRBV29-1 and J usage is TRBJ1-4; 8 nucleotides line up with TRBD1. J was trimmed by 0 bases and V by 1 base; bases with no gene match: 10. The germline gives CDR1 SQVTM, CDR2 ANQGSEA. This CDR3 has 18 amino acids. Here the CDR3 DNA reads TGCAGCGTTGAAGGGCCGCGGGACAGGACCACAACTAATGAAAAACTGTTTTTT. This sequence encodes CSVEGPRDRTTTNEKLFF.

This chain connects TRBV10-1 to TRBJ2-1, with 15 bases lining up with TRBD2. Germline CDR1 WNHNN, CDR2 SYGVQD (reference sequence). The CDR3 covers 15 residues. V lost 2 bases to trimming and J lost 11 bases; unmatched junction nucleotides: 4. The CDR3 DNA reads as TGCGCCAGCAGTGAGGGGGGACTAGCGGGGGGTAAGCAGTTCTTC. This gives the protein CASSEGGLAGGKQFF.

This chain uses TRBV4-1 with TRBJ2-7, with D possibly being TRBD1 or TRBD2 (5 bases each). Per germline, CDR1 MGHRA and CDR2 YSYEKL. Trimming took off 3 bases at V and 2 bases at J, with 14 bases between the two ends. The CDR3 is made up of 15 amino acids. CDR3 residues: CASSHVRDRTYEQYF. In DNA form, the CDR3 reads TGCGCCAGCAGCCACGTCCGGGACCGAACCTACGAGCAGTACTTC.

This sequence joins TRBV27 and TRBJ1-2; a possible D gene is TRBD1 (5 bases). CDR3 length: 14 amino acids. Germline assignment: CDR1 MNHEY and CDR2 SMNVEV (reference sequence). With 5 bases removed from V and 2 bases from J, the gap between germline ends came to 12 bases. CDR3 nucleotide sequence: TGTGCCAGCAGTCCCGGGACGGGGAACTATGGCTACACCTTC. Its protein is CASSPGTGNYGYTF.

V usage is TRBV6-6 and J usage is TRBJ1-2; 9 bases fit TRBD1. The junction had 7 bases not matched to a gene; V was cut back by 6 bases and J by 8 bases. This CDR3 is built from 13 residues. CDR1 and CDR2 from the germline V gene are MNHNY and SVGAGI (reference sequence). The CDR3 nucleotides read TGTGCCAGCAGCCCCGGGACAGGGAGCGGCTACACCTTC. Its translation is CASSPGTGSGYTF.

Note on this clone: A much more abundant neighbour one base away suggests this may be a read error. Additional DNA sequences in this sample encode the identical CDR3. This rearrangement joins TRBV18 to TRBJ2-2; D unresolved. V was cut by 3 bases and J by 0 bases, with 2 bases left in between. Germline CDR1 reads KGHSH; CDR2 reads LQKENI. CDR3 length equals 13 residues. CDR3 sequence reads: CASSPPNTGELFF. The CDR3 DNA is TGTGCCAGCTCACCCCCGAACACCGGGGAGCTGTTTTTT.

This clone was observed a handful of times. This specimen includes other DNA sequences encoding the same CDR3. This rearrangement joins TRBV6-5 to TRBJ1-1, with 9 nucleotides matching TRBD1. The CDR3 runs 13 residues. V shed 2 bases, J shed 8 bases, and the junction held 3 bases outside the gene matches. CDR1 and CDR2 from the germline V gene are MNHEY and SVGAGI. In DNA form, the CDR3 reads TGTGCCAGCAGTTACCCCGGGACAGGGGAAGCTTTCTTT. Its translation is CASSYPGTGEAFF.

The chain's CDR3 is CASSVGVGENTGELFF. The CDR3 DNA sequence: TGTGCCAGCAGCGTAGGGGTGGGAGAGAACACCGGGGAGCTGTTTTTT. The chain uses TRBV9 and TRBJ2-2, with a possible D match to TRBD2 (5 bases). The V and J ends lost 0 bases and 1 base respectively, with 10 bases between them. The germline gives CDR1 SGDLS, CDR2 YYNGEE. CDR3 length equals 16 residues.

The rearrangement joins TRBV5-1 to TRBJ2-7; a weak D match, TRBD1 (5 bases). The V end was cut by 3 bases, the J end by 0 bases, with 10 bases between. CDR3 length equals 14 residues. Germline CDR1 and CDR2: SGHRS and YFSETQ. Here the CDR3 DNA reads TGCGCCAGCAGCTCAGGGTTAACCTCCTACGAGCAGTACTTC. Its protein product is CASSSGLTSYEQYF.

This clone is a singleton in its sample. The J gene is TRBJ1-1, the V gene TRBV7-9; no clear D. Germline CDR1 SEHNR, CDR2 FQNEAQ (reference sequence). The V and J ends lost 1 base and 0 bases respectively, with 6 bases between them. CDR3 length: 14 amino acids. The CDR3 coding sequence is TGTGCCAGCAGCTTAGGGAGCTTGAACACTGAAGCTTTCTTT. It translates to CASSLGSLNTEAFF.

The chain combines TRBV6-1 with TRBJ2-7; the match to TRBD1 covers 7 bases. CDR3 size: 13 residues. The trim removed 6 bases at V and 5 bases at J, leaving 7 bases unmatched. Germline CDR1 MNHNS, CDR2 SASEGT. The DNA of the CDR3 is TGTGCCAGCAGGCTACAGGGGTTGGACGAGCAGTACTTC. It specifies CASRLQGLDEQYF.

The rearrangement links TRBV4-1 to TRBJ1-6, with TRBD1 matching over 8 bases. V lost 3 bases to trimming and J lost 7 bases; unmatched junction nucleotides: 5. The CDR3 covers 15 residues. The germline gives CDR1 MGHRA, CDR2 YSYEKL. CDR3 nucleotides: TGCGCCAGCAGCCACCCCAGGGGGCAAAATTCACCCCTCCACTTT. Translated: CASSHPRGQNSPLHF.

This clone was seen more than once but under ten times. This chain joins TRBV2 and TRBJ1-1, with D hard to call. Germline V gene data show CDR1 as SNHLY and CDR2 as FYNNEI. The CDR3 is 15 amino acids. V was trimmed by 4 bases and J by 5 bases, leaving 17 bases between them. CDR3 nucleotide sequence: TGTGCCAGCAGTGCAGCGAGCCAATCGAGGACTGAAGCTTTCTTT. This encodes CASSAASQSRTEAFF.

This chain uses TRBV27 with TRBJ2-7; TRBD1 is a possible D gene (7 bases). Germline lookup yields CDR1 MNHEY and CDR2 SMNVEV (reference sequence). This CDR3 region has 16 residues. Trimming removed 5 bases at V and 2 bases at J, with 19 bases between. CDR3 in amino acids: CASSPKGGQWTYEQYF. DNA for the CDR3: TGTGCCAGCAGTCCTAAGGGGGGACAGTGGACCTACGAGCAGTACTTC.

V gene TRBV28 combines with J gene TRBJ2-1, with TRBD2 identical over 7 bases. Germline CDR1 MDHEN, CDR2 SYDVKM. J gave up 8 bases and V 9 bases, and 16 bases lay outside the gene matches. CDR3 size: 15 residues. CDR3 loop: CASPPGLWTDDEQFF. The DNA of the CDR3 is TGTGCCAGTCCGCCGGGACTATGGACTGACGATGAGCAGTTCTTC.

This chain uses TRBV5-4 with TRBJ2-2; 7 positions agree with TRBD2. The CDR3 extends over 13 amino acids. V trimming: 5 bases; J trimming: 7 bases; junction bases outside the gene matches: 5. The germline V gene has CDR1 SGHNT and CDR2 YYREEE (reference sequence). CDR3 nucleotide sequence: TGTGCCAGCAGTTTAGCGGGCGGCGGGGAGCTGTTTTTT. This gives the protein CASSLAGGGELFF.

The chain joins TRBV6-6 to TRBJ2-5; 7 nucleotides line up with TRBD1. The CDR3 consists of 15 residues. CDR1 and CDR2 (germline): MNHNY, SVGAGI (reference sequence). After removal of 4 bases from V and 2 bases from J, the junction contained 7 bases not matched to a gene. In nucleotides, the CDR3 is TGTGCCAGCAGTTGCCTACAGGGGCCGCAAGAGACCCAGTACTTC. Protein product: CASSCLQGPQETQYF.

The chain carries TRBV6-5 and TRBJ1-2, with TRBD1 as a possible D gene (5 bases). V was cut by 10 bases and J by 0 bases, with 12 bases left in between. Germline V gives CDR1 MNHEY, CDR2 SVGAGI. This CDR3 region has 13 residues. As DNA, the CDR3 is TGTGCCACGACAGATGTAGCTAACTATGGCTACACCTTC. This encodes CATTDVANYGYTF.

V and J are TRBV7-3 and TRBJ2-7; TRBD2 might be the D (7 bases). Trimming cost V 5 bases and J 4 bases, with 15 bases left between them. The CDR3 is 14 amino acids. Germline V gene data show CDR1 as SGHTA and CDR2 as FQGTGA. In DNA form, the CDR3 reads TGTGCCAGCAGCCCTCCGGGGGGCTGGTACGAGCAGTACTTC. Protein product: CASSPPGGWYEQYF.

The chain has TRBV6-1 and TRBJ1-1; 7 bases align to TRBD1. Trimming removed 8 bases from V and 1 base from J; junction bases left unmatched: 7. Germline V gene sequence: CDR1 MNHNS, CDR2 SASEGT. The CDR3 loop spans 14 amino acids. The CDR3 nucleotides are TGTGCCAGCGACTCAGGGGGATGGAACACTGAAGCTTTCTTT. Its protein is CASDSGGWNTEAFF.